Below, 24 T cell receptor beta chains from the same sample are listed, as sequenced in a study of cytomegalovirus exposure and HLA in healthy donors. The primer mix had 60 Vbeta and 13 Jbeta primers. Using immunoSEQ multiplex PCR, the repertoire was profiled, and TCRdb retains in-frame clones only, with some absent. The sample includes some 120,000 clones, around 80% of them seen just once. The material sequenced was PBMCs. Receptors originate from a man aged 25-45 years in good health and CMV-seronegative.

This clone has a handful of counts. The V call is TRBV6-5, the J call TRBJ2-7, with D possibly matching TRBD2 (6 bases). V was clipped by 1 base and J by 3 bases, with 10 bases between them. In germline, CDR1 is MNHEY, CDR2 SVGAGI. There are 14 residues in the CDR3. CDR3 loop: CASSYLGGNYEQYF. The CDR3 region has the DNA TGTGCCAGCAGTTACTTGGGGGGAAACTACGAGCAGTACTTC.

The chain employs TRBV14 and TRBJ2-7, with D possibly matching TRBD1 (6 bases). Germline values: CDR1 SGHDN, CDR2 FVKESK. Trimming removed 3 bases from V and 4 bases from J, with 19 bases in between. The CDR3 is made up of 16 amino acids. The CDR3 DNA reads TGTGCCAGCAGCCAGGCCCGGCAGGGGTATCTTTACGAGCAGTACTTC. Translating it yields CASSQARQGYLYEQYF.

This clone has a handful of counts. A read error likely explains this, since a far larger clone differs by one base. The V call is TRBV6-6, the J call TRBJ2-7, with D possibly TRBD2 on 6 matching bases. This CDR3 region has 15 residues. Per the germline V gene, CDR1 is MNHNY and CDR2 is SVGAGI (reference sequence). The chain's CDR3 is CASSYSIAVTYEHYF. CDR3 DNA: TGTGCCAGCAGTTACTCTATAGCGGTCACCTACGAGCATTACTTC.

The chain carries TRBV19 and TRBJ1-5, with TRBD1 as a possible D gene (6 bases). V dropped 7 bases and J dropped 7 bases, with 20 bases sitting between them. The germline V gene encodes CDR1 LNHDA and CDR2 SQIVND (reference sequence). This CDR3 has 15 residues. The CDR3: CASTLRGGNGQPQHF. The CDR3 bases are TGTGCCAGTACCCTAAGGGGGGGTAATGGGCAGCCCCAGCATTTT.

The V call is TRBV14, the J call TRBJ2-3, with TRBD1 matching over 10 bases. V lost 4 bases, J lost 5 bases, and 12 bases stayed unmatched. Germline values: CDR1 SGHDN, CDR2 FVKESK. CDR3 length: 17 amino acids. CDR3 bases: TGTGCCAGCAGCCCGTACAGACAGGGGGCTAGTGGAGATACGCAGTATTTT. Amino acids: CASSPYRQGASGDTQYF.

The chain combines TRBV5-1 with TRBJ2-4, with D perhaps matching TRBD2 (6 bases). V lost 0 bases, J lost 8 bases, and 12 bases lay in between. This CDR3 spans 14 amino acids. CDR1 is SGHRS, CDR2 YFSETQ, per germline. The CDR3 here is CASSLAVREDIQYF. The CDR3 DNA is TGCGCCAGCAGCTTGGCGGTCAGGGAGGACATTCAGTACTTC.

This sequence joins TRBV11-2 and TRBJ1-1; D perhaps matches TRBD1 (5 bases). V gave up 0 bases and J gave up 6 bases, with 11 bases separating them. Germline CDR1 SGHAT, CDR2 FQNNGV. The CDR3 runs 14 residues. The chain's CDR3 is CASSLDLGGAEAFF. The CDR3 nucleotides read TGTGCCAGCAGCTTAGATCTGGGGGGTGCTGAAGCTTTCTTT.

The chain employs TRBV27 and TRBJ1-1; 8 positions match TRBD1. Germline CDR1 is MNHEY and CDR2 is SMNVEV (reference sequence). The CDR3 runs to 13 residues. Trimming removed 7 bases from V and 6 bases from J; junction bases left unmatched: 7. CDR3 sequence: CASTSTGGAEAFF. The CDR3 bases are TGTGCCAGCACCAGTACAGGGGGAGCTGAAGCTTTCTTT.

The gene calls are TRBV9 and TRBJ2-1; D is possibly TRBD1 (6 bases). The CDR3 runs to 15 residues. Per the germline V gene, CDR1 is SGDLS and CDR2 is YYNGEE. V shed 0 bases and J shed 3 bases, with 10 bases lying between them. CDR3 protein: CASSVAGADYNEQFF. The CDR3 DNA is TGTGCCAGCAGCGTAGCAGGGGCTGACTACAATGAGCAGTTCTTC.

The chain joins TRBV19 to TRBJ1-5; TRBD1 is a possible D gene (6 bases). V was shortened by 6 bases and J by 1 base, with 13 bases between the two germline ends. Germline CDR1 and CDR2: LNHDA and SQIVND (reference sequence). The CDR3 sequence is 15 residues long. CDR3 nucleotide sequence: TGTGCCAGTAGAAAACAGGGCAGGAGCAATCAGCCCCAGCATTTT. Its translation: CASRKQGRSNQPQHF.

For the CDR3, the DNA is TGTGCCAGCTCACCTCCCAATAGCAATCAGCCCCAGCATTTT. Its translation: CASSPPNSNQPQHF. The genes are TRBV18 and TRBJ1-5; the D is unclear. CDR1 is KGHSH, CDR2 LQKENI, per germline. The germline V and J ends were trimmed by 3 bases and 0 bases, with 6 bases remaining between them. This CDR3 has 14 amino acids.

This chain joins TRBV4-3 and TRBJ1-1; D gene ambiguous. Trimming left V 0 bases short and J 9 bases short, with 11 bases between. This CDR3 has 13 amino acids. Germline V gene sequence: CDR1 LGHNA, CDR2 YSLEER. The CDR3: CASSQDQQLQAFF. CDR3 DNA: TGCGCCAGCAGCCAAGATCAACAGCTACAAGCTTTCTTT.

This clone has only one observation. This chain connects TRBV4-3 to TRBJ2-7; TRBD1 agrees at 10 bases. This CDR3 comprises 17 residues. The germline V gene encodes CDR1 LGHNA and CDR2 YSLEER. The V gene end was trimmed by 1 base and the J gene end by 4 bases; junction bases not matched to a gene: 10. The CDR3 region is CASSQVSGTGVMYEQYF. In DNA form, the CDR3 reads TGCGCCAGCAGCCAAGTCTCTGGGACAGGGGTGATGTACGAGCAGTACTTC.

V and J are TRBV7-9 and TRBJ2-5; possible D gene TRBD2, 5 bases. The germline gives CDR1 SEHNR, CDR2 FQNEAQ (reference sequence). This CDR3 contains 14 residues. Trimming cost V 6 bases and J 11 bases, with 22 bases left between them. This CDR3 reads CASSSSGLFGEQYF. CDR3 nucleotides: TGTGCCAGCAGTTCATCCGGACTGTTCGGTGAGCAGTACTTC. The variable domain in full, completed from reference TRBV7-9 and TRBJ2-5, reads DTGVSQNPRHKITKRGQNVTFRCDPISEHNRLYWYRQTLGQGPEFLTYFQNEAQLEKSRLLSDRFSAERPKGSFSTLEIQRTEQGDSAMYLCASSSSGLFGEQYFGPGTRLLVL.

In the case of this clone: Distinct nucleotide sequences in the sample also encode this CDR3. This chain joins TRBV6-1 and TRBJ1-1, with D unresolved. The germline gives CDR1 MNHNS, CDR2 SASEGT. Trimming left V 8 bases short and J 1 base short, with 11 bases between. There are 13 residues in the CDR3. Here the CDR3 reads CASGPTENTEAFF. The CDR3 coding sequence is TGTGCCAGCGGTCCTACAGAGAACACTGAAGCTTTCTTT.

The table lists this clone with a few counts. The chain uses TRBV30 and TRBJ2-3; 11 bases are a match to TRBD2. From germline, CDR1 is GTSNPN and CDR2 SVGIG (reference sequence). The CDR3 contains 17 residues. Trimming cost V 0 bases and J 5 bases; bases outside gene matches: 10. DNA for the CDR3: TGTGCCTGGAGTGTGAGGATAGCGGGGGGGCCGAAAGATACGCAGTATTTT. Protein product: CAWSVRIAGGPKDTQYF.

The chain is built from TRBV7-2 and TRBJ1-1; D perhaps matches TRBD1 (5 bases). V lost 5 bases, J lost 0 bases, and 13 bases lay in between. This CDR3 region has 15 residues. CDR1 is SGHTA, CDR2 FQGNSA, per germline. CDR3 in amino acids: CASSKPRQLNTEAFF. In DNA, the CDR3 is TGTGCCAGCAGCAAACCCCGACAGTTGAACACTGAAGCTTTCTTT.

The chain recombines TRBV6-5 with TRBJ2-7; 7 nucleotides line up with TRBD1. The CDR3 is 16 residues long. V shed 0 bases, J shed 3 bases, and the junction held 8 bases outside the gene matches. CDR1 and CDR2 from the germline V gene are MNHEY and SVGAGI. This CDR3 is CASSYSSATGIYEQYF. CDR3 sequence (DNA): TGTGCCAGCAGTTACTCGTCGGCGACAGGGATCTACGAGCAGTACTTC.

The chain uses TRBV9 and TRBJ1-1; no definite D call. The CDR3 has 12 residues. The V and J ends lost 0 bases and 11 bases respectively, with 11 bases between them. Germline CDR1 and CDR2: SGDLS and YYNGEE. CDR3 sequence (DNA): TGTGCCAGCAGCGTAGTTGGAGATGGGGCTTTCTTT. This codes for CASSVVGDGAFF.

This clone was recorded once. The CDR3 DNA follows: TGTGCCAGCAGCTTCCGGGACAGTTTGAACACTGAAGCTTTCTTT. Protein product: CASSFRDSLNTEAFF. The genes are TRBV7-9 and TRBJ1-1; 7 nucleotides line up with TRBD1. Germline CDR1 is SEHNR and CDR2 is FQNEAQ (reference sequence). V dropped 3 bases and J dropped 0; count of bases not matched to a gene: 4. This CDR3 is 15 amino acids long. Supplemented by reference TRBV7-9 and TRBJ1-1, the full variable domain reads DTGVSQNPRHKITKRGQNVTFRCDPISEHNRLYWYRQTLGQGPEFLTYFQNEAQLEKSRLLSDRFSAERPKGSFSTLEIQRTEQGDSAMYLCASSFRDSLNTEAFFGQGTRLTVV.

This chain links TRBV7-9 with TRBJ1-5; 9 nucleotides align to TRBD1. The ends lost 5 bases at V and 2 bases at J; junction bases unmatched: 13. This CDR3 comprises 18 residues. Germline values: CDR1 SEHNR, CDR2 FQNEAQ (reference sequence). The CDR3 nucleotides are TGTGCCAGCAGCGCAGCGGGTACAGGGGGCACGGGCAATCAGCCCCAGCATTTT. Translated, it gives CASSAAGTGGTGNQPQHF.

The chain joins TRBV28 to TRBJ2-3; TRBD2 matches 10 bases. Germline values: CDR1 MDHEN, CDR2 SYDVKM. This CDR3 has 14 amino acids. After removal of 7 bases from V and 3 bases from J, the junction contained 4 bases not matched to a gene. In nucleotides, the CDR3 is TGTGCCAGCAAGCGGGGGGGCCGGACAGATACGCAGTATTTT. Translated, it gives CASKRGGRTDTQYF.

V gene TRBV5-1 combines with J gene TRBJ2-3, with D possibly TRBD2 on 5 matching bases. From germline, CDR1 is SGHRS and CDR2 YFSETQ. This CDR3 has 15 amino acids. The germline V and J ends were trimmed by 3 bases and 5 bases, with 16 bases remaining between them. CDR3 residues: CASSSGLVRGDTQYF. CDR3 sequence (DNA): TGCGCCAGCAGCTCTGGACTGGTTCGTGGAGATACGCAGTATTTT.

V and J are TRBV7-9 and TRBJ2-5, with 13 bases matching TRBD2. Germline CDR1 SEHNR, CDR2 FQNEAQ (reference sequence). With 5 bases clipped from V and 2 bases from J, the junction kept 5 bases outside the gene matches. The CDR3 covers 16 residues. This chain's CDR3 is CASSGLAGVTQETQYF. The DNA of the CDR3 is TGTGCCAGCAGCGGACTAGCGGGGGTTACACAAGAGACCCAGTACTTC.